The 15 T cell receptor beta chains below were found in one sample sequenced in a study of radiation and T cells in renal cell carcinoma. Time point of the sample: baseline pretreatment blood. Treatment here: 15 Gy SBRT to primary tumor, nephrectomy 4 weeks later. Profiling relied on immunoSEQ multiplex PCR, and the TCRdb table lists in-frame clones only, not all of them. The table lists approximately 150,000 clones, around four fifths of them singletons. The sample was blood, taken from a patient whose treatment included radiotherapy and nephrectomy. These receptors all stem from a woman between 45 and 65 years old with renal cell carcinoma.

The V and J genes are TRBV5-6 and TRBJ2-2; 12 bases match TRBD1. V lost 4 bases and J lost 6; bases outside the gene matches: 4. CDR1 and CDR2 (germline): SGHDT, YYEEEE. This CDR3 contains 15 residues. CDR3 sequence reads: CASSPGQGASGELFF. CDR3 DNA: TGTGCCAGCAGCCCGGGACAGGGGGCGTCCGGGGAGCTGTTTTTT.

The chain has TRBV14 and TRBJ2-2; D gene ambiguous. This CDR3 has 15 amino acids. V dropped 1 base and J dropped 3 bases, with 9 bases sitting between them. Germline lookup yields CDR1 SGHDN and CDR2 FVKESK. CDR3 protein: CASSQVGKYTGELFF. The CDR3 DNA is TGTGCCAGCAGCCAAGTGGGAAAGTACACCGGGGAGCTGTTTTTT.

This chain links TRBV4-3 with TRBJ2-6; TRBD1 matches 9 bases. V shed 3 bases and J 1 base; nucleotides not matched to a gene: 4. Germline CDR1 and CDR2: LGHNA and YSLEER. This CDR3 has 17 amino acids. The CDR3 DNA reads TGCGCCAGCAGCCAGACAGGGGGTTTGTCTGGGGCCAACGTCCTGACTTTC. Its protein product is CASSQTGGLSGANVLTF.

This chain links TRBV7-2 with TRBJ2-7; TRBD1 matches at 8 bases. This CDR3 comprises 13 residues. The junction had 5 bases not matched to a gene; V was cut back by 5 bases and J by 5 bases. Germline V lookup: CDR1 SGHTA, CDR2 FQGNSA. CDR3 residues: CASSLQGADEQYF. CDR3 bases: TGTGCCAGCAGCCTCCAGGGGGCAGACGAGCAGTACTTC.

This sequence joins TRBV14 and TRBJ1-1; the D is unclear. Between the trimmed V and J ends, which lost 4 bases and 1 base, there was a span of 10 bases. From germline, CDR1 is SGHDN and CDR2 FVKESK. The CDR3 is made up of 14 amino acids. The CDR3 DNA is TGTGCCAGCAGCCCCCGTGGCTCGAACACTGAAGCTTTCTTT. Translation: CASSPRGSNTEAFF.

The genes are TRBV19 and TRBJ2-7, with 10 nucleotides matching TRBD1. V lost 4 bases, J lost 4 bases, and 7 bases stayed unmatched. This CDR3 has 15 residues. In germline, CDR1 is LNHDA, CDR2 SQIVND (reference sequence). CDR3 residues: CASSSRDRGFYEQYF. In DNA, the CDR3 is TGTGCCAGTAGTAGCCGGGACAGGGGTTTTTACGAGCAGTACTTC.

CDR3 amino acids: CAQGEQETQYF. Here the CDR3 DNA reads TGTGCCCAAGGGGAACAAGAGACCCAGTACTTC. The chain links TRBV5-4 to TRBJ2-5, with D possibly matching TRBD1 (5 bases). Trimming shortened V by 10 bases and J by 2 bases, and 9 bases separated the two germline ends. The CDR3 covers 11 residues. From germline, CDR1 is SGHNT and CDR2 YYREEE (reference sequence).

Concerning this clone itself: Other DNA sequences in this specimen translate into the identical CDR3. V is TRBV7-9 and J is TRBJ1-2; D is uncertain. V was trimmed by 0 bases and J by 2 bases, leaving 4 bases between them. Germline V gives CDR1 SEHNR, CDR2 FQNEAQ (reference sequence). The CDR3 runs to 13 residues. This CDR3 is CASSLAGNYGYTF. CDR3 bases: TGTGCCAGCAGCTTAGCAGGAAACTATGGCTACACCTTC.

The rearrangement joins TRBV19 to TRBJ1-5; no reliable D call. V was clipped by 5 bases and J by 1 base, with 6 bases between them. The CDR3 consists of 13 residues. The germline V gene encodes CDR1 LNHDA and CDR2 SQIVND (reference sequence). In DNA form, the CDR3 reads TGTGCCAGTAGTCCTTTAAGCAATCAGCCCCAGCATTTT. Its translation is CASSPLSNQPQHF.

This chain connects TRBV7-6 to TRBJ2-2; 11 bases match TRBD2. J lost 7 bases, V lost 5 bases, and 6 bases had no gene match. This CDR3 has 15 residues. The germline CDR1 and CDR2 sequences are SGHVS and FNYEAQ. The CDR3 DNA sequence: TGTGCCAGCAGCCGTAGCGGGAGGGCCGGCGGGGAGCTGTTTTTT. Residues: CASSRSGRAGGELFF.

The chain employs TRBV28 and TRBJ1-3; D may be TRBD1 (6 bases). Germline lookup yields CDR1 MDHEN and CDR2 SYDVKM. Trimming stripped 6 bases from V and 0 bases from J, with 12 bases between. The CDR3 has 15 amino acids. CDR3 coding DNA: TGTGCCAGCAGCAACGGACAGTACTCTGGAAACACCATATATTTT. This translates into CASSNGQYSGNTIYF.

The J gene is TRBJ1-2, the V gene TRBV5-1; tentative D call: TRBD1 (5 bases). CDR3 length: 13 residues. V lost 4 bases to trimming and J lost 7 bases, with 14 bases between them. Germline V lookup: CDR1 SGHRS, CDR2 YFSETQ. CDR3 amino acids: CASSLGRGSGYTF. The CDR3 DNA reads as TGCGCCAGCAGCCTAGGGAGGGGAAGTGGCTACACCTTC. The full variable domain, rest sourced from reference TRBV5-1 and TRBJ1-2, is KAGVTQTPRYLIKTRGQQVTLSCSPISGHRSVSWYQQTPGQGLQFLFEYFSETQRNKGNFPGRFSGRQFSNSRSEMNVSTLELGDSALYLCASSLGRGSGYTFGSGTRLTVV.

This rearrangement joins TRBV6-5 to TRBJ2-2; D may be TRBD2 (5 bases). The CDR3 has 14 amino acids. Germline assignment: CDR1 MNHEY and CDR2 SVGAGI. V was shortened by 2 bases and J by 4 bases, with 8 bases between the two germline ends. The CDR3: CASSYIRGTGELFF. CDR3 in DNA: TGTGCCAGCAGTTACATTCGGGGCACCGGGGAGCTGTTTTTT.

This chain links TRBV5-7 with TRBJ1-2, with TRBD1 matching over 7 bases. TRBV5-7 is given ORF status, its function remaining uncertain. This CDR3 spans 12 amino acids. V shed 6 bases and J 8 bases; nucleotides not matched to a gene: 7. This chain's CDR3 is CASTLQGEGYTF. The CDR3 DNA follows: TGTGCCAGCACCCTTCAGGGGGAAGGCTACACCTTC.

This clone came up once. The rearrangement uses TRBV7-2 and TRBJ1-2, with a tentative D call TRBD1 (5 bases). The germline V gene has CDR1 SGHTA and CDR2 FQGNSA. This CDR3 is 15 amino acids long. The V end lost 4 bases, the J end lost 4 bases, and 16 bases lay between the germline ends. The chain's CDR3 is CASSSVSGAFYGYTF. The CDR3 nucleotides are TGTGCCAGCAGCTCGGTTTCCGGGGCCTTCTATGGCTACACCTTC.